The next 11 T cell receptor beta chains were all read from a single sample in a study of cytomegalovirus exposure and HLA in healthy donors (TCRdb year 2017). The method behind the library was the immunoSEQ multiplex PCR assay. A mixture of 60 forward primers for TCR Vbeta segments and 13 reverse primers for TCR Jbeta segments was used in the multiplex PCR. Entries here come from immuneACCESS through TCRdb and include only in-frame sequences with V and J called. Some clones fail to appear in such tables; in the studies checked, an unresolved V gene covers under half of the shortfall, and the cause of the remainder is unknown. The sample yields some 90,000 clones; about 77% were counted once. The ten largest clones take up approximately 4.8% of the sample. Sequences were obtained from PBMCs. These receptors came from a male donor in good health and CMV-seropositive.

The chain recombines TRBV7-2 with TRBJ2-7; 7 bases fit TRBD2. CDR1 and CDR2 from the germline V gene are SGHTA and FQGNSA. The CDR3 sequence is 13 residues long. V lost 1 base to trimming and J lost 7 bases; unmatched junction nucleotides: 4. The CDR3 loop is CASSLGGRGEQYF. CDR3 in DNA: TGTGCCAGCAGCTTAGGCGGGAGAGGGGAGCAGTACTTC.

This sequence joins TRBV19 and TRBJ2-2, with 8 bases matching TRBD2. J gave up 2 bases and V 4 bases, and 6 bases lay outside the gene matches. Germline values: CDR1 LNHDA, CDR2 SQIVND (reference sequence). This CDR3 has 16 residues. The CDR3 DNA follows: TGTGCCAGTAGTAGAAGGCGGGGGGCTAACACCGGGGAGCTGTTTTTT. Translation: CASSRRRGANTGELFF.

This rearrangement joins TRBV19 to TRBJ2-1; a possible D gene is TRBD1 (6 bases). The ends were cut back, 9 bases at V and 1 base at J, with 13 bases in the middle. CDR3 length: 14 amino acids. Per the germline V gene, CDR1 is LNHDA and CDR2 is SQIVND (reference sequence). CDR3 sequence (DNA): TGTGCCAGCAAGACAGGCGAATCCTACAATGAGCAGTTCTTC. Protein sequence: CASKTGESYNEQFF.

The J gene is TRBJ2-1, the V gene TRBV7-6; TRBD2 aligns across 13 bases. The CDR3 totals 16 residues. Germline CDR1 SGHVS, CDR2 FNYEAQ. The J segment lost 7 bases and the V segment lost 5 bases, leaving 8 bases of the junction unmatched. CDR3 in DNA: TGTGCCAGCAGCGCGGGACTAGCGGGAAGGCAAAATGAGCAGTTCTTC. Translating it yields CASSAGLAGRQNEQFF.

The chain links TRBV28 to TRBJ2-6; D perhaps matches TRBD1 (6 bases). V dropped 6 bases and J dropped 1 base, with 10 bases sitting between them. The CDR3 is made up of 15 amino acids. The germline gives CDR1 MDHEN, CDR2 SYDVKM. In DNA form, the CDR3 reads TGTGCCAGCAGCCGTACAGGGTCTGGGGCCAACGTCCTGACTTTC. Its translation: CASSRTGSGANVLTF.

This chain joins TRBV6-5 and TRBJ2-7, with TRBD2 matching over 8 bases. In germline, CDR1 is MNHEY, CDR2 SVGAGI. The J segment lost 3 bases and the V segment lost 2 bases, leaving 3 bases of the junction unmatched. This CDR3 contains 14 residues. Written as DNA, the CDR3 is TGTGCCAGCAGTTACGGAGCGGGGGACTACGAGCAGTACTTC. It codes for CASSYGAGDYEQYF.

V and J are TRBV7-9 and TRBJ1-3, with D perhaps TRBD1 (6 bases). Germline-derived CDR1 and CDR2 are SEHNR and FQNEAQ (reference sequence). The CDR3 is 18 amino acids. Trimming left V 7 bases short and J 0 bases short, with 22 bases between. The CDR3 bases are TGTGCCAGCATTTTAGGGCCCGTTACAGGGAGCTCTGGAAACACCATATATTTT. This sequence encodes CASILGPVTGSSGNTIYF.

The chain joins TRBV28 to TRBJ1-2; a possible D gene is TRBD1 (6 bases). The CDR3 totals 15 residues. Between the trimmed V and J ends, which lost 1 base and 4 bases, there was a span of 13 bases. Germline-derived CDR1 and CDR2 are MDHEN and SYDVKM. CDR3 bases: TGTGCCAGCAGTTTATCCTCGGACAGAGCCTATGGCTACACCTTC. Amino acids: CASSLSSDRAYGYTF.

This clone was counted only a few times. The genes are TRBV5-1 and TRBJ2-7, with 14 bases matching TRBD2. The trim removed 4 bases at V and 4 bases at J, leaving 10 bases unmatched. The CDR3 sequence is 17 residues long. In germline, CDR1 is SGHRS, CDR2 YFSETQ. The DNA of the CDR3 is TGCGCCAGCAGCCGAGGGACTAGCGGGAGTGGGGAATACGAGCAGTACTTC. Residues: CASSRGTSGSGEYEQYF.

This rearrangement joins TRBV5-4 to TRBJ1-1; a weak D match, TRBD1 (5 bases). Trimming took off 0 bases at V and 7 bases at J, with 19 bases between the two ends. The CDR3 is made up of 16 amino acids. Germline CDR1 SGHNT, CDR2 YYREEE (reference sequence). The CDR3 bases are TGTGCCAGCAGCTTGGGCCTTCGCGGCGGGGACGGTGAAGCTTTCTTT. It yields the protein CASSLGLRGGDGEAFF.

There are a few counts of this clone. The DNA of the CDR3 is TGCAGCGTTGTGTCGACAGGCGAGCAGTACTTC. Its translation: CSVVSTGEQYF. The rearrangement joins TRBV29-1 to TRBJ2-7; maybe TRBD1 (6 bases). Trimming shortened V by 4 bases and J by 6 bases, and 10 bases separated the two germline ends. This CDR3 is 11 amino acids long. In germline, CDR1 is SQVTM, CDR2 ANQGSEA.